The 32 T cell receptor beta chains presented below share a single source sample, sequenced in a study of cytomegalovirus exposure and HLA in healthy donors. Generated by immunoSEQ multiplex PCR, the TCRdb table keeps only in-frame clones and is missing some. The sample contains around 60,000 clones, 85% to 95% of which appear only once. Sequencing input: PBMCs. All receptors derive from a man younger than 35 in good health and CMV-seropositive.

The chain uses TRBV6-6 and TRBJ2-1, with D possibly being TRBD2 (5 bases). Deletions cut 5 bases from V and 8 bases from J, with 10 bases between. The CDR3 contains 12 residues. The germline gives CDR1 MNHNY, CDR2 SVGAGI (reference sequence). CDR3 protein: CASSPGGDEQFF. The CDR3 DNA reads TGTGCCAGCAGTCCAGGAGGTGATGAGCAGTTCTTC.

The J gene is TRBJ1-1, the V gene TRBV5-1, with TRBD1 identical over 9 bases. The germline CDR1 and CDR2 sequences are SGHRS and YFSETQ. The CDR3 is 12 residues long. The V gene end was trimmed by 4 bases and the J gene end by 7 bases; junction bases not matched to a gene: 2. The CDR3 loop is CASSPGQGEAFF. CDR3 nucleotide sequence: TGCGCCAGCAGCCCGGGACAGGGTGAAGCTTTCTTT.

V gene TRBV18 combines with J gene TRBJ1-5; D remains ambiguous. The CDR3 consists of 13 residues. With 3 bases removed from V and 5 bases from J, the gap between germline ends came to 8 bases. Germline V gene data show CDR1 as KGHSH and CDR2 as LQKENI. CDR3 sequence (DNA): TGTGCCAGCTCACCGGATCAGGATCAGCCCCAGCATTTT. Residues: CASSPDQDQPQHF.

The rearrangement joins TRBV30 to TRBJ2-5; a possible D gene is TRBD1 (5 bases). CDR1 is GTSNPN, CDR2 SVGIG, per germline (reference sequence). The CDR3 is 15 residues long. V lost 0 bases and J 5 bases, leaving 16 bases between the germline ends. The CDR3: CAWSVRPGYGETQYF. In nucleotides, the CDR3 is TGTGCCTGGAGTGTCCGCCCAGGGTATGGGGAGACCCAGTACTTC.

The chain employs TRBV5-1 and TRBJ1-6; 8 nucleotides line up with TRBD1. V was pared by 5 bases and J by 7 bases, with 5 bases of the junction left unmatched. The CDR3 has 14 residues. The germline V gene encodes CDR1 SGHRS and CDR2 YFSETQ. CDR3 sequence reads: CASRPQGENSPLHF. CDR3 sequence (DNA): TGCGCCAGCAGGCCACAGGGGGAGAATTCACCCCTCCACTTT.

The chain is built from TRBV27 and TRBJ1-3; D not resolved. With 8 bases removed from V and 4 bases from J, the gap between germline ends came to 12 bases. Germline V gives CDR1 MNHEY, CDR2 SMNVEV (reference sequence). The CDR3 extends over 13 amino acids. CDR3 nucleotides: TGTGCCAGCCGGAGAGAAAGGGGAAACACCATATATTTT. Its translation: CASRRERGNTIYF.

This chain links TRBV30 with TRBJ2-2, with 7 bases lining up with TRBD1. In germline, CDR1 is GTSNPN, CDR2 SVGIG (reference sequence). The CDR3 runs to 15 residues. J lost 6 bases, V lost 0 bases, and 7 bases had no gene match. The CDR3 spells CAWSVLGQGAGELFF. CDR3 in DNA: TGTGCCTGGAGTGTACTTGGCCAGGGGGCCGGGGAGCTGTTTTTT.

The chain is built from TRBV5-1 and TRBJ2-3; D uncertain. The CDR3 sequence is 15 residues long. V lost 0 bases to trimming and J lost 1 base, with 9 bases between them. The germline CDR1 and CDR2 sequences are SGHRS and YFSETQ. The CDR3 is CASSLAGEGTDTQYF. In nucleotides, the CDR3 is TGCGCCAGCAGCTTGGCCGGAGAGGGCACAGATACGCAGTATTTT. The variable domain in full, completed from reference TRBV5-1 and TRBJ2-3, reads KAGVTQTPRYLIKTRGQQVTLSCSPISGHRSVSWYQQTPGQGLQFLFEYFSETQRNKGNFPGRFSGRQFSNSRSEMNVSTLELGDSALYLCASSLAGEGTDTQYFGPGTRLTVL.

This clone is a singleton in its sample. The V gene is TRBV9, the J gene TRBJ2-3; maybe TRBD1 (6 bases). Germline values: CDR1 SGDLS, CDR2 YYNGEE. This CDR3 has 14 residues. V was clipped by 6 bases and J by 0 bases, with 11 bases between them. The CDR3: CASTPGQSTDTQYF. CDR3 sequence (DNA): TGTGCCAGCACCCCGGGACAAAGCACAGATACGCAGTATTTT.

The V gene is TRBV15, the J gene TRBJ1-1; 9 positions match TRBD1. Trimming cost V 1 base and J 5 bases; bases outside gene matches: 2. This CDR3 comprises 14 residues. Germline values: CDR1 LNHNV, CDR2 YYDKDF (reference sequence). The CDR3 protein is CATSRVTGGTEAFF. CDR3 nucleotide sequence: TGTGCCACCAGCAGAGTGACAGGGGGTACTGAAGCTTTCTTT.

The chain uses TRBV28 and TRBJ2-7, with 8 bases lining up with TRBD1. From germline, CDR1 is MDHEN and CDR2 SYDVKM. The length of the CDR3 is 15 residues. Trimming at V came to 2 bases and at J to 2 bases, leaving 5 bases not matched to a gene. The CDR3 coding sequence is TGTGCCAGCAGTTTAGGGCCGGGACAGGCCTACGAGCAGTACTTC. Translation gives CASSLGPGQAYEQYF.

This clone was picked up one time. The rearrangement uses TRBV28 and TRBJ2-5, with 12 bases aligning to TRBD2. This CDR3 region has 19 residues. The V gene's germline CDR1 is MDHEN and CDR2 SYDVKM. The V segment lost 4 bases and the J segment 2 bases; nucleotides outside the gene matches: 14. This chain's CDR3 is CASSSSRLAGVGAQETQYF. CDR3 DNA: TGTGCCAGCAGTTCCTCTAGACTAGCGGGAGTCGGGGCACAAGAGACCCAGTACTTC. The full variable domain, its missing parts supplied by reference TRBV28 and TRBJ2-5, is DVKVTQSSRYLVKRTGEKVFLECVQDMDHENMFWYRQDPGLGLRLIYFSYDVKMKEKGDIPEGYSVSREKKERFSLILESASTNQTSMYLCASSSSRLAGVGAQETQYFGPGTRLLVL.

CDR3 nucleotides: TGTGCCAGCACCCTGACAGCGACTAGCACAGATACGCAGTATTTT. Amino acids: CASTLTATSTDTQYF. The chain uses TRBV6-1 and TRBJ2-3, with D possibly TRBD1 on 5 matching bases. The CDR3 is 15 residues long. V lost 7 bases to trimming and J lost 0 bases, with 14 bases between them. Per the germline V gene, CDR1 is MNHNS and CDR2 is SASEGT.

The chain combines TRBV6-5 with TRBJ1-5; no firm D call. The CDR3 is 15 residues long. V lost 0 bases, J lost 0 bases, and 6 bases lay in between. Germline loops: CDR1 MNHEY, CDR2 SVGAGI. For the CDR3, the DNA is TGTGCCAGCAGTTACTCCTTGTCTAGCAATCAGCCCCAGCATTTT. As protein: CASSYSLSSNQPQHF.

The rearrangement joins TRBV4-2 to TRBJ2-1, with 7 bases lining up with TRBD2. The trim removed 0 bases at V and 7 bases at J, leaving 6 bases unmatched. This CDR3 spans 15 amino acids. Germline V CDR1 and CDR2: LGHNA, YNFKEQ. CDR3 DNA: TGTGCCAGCAGCCAAGATGAAACGGGGGGAAATGAGCAGTTCTTC. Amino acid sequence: CASSQDETGGNEQFF.

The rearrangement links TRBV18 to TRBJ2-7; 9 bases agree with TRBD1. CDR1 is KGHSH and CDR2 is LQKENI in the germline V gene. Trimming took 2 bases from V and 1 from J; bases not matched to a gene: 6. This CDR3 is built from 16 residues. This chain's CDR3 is CASSPAGQGVSYEQYF. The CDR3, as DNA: TGTGCCAGCTCACCAGCGGGACAGGGCGTTTCCTACGAGCAGTACTTC.

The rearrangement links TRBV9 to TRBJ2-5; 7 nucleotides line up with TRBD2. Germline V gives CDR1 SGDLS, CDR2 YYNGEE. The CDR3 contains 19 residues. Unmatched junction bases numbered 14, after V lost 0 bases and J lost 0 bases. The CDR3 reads CASSVGVVGGGTYQETQYF. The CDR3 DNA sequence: TGTGCCAGCAGCGTAGGCGTCGTTGGGGGAGGGACGTACCAAGAGACCCAGTACTTC.

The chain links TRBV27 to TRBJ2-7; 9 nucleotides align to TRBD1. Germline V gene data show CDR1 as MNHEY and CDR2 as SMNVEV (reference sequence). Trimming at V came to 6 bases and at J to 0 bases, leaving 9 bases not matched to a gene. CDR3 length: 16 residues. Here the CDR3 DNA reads TGTGCCAGCAGCCAAGGGTCGACAGGGGGCTCCTACGAGCAGTACTTC. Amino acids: CASSQGSTGGSYEQYF.

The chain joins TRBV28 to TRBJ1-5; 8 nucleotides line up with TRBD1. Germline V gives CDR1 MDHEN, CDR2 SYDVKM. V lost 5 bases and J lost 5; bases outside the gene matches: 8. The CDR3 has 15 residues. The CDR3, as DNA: TGTGCCAGCAGTCCGCCGGACAGGGTTTATCAGCCCCAGCATTTT. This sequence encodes CASSPPDRVYQPQHF.

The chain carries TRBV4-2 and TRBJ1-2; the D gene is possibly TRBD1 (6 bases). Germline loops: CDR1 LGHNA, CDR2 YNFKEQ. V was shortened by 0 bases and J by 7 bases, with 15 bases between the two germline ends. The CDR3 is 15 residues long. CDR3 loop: CASSQDGVPGAGYTF. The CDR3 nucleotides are TGTGCCAGCAGCCAAGATGGGGTCCCAGGGGCTGGCTACACCTTC.

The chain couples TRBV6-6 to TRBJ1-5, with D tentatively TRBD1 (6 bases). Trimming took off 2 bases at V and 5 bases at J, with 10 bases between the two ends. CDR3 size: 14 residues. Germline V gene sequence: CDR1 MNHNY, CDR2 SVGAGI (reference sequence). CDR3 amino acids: CASSYTYRDQPQHF. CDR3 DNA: TGTGCCAGCAGTTACACATACAGGGATCAGCCCCAGCATTTT.

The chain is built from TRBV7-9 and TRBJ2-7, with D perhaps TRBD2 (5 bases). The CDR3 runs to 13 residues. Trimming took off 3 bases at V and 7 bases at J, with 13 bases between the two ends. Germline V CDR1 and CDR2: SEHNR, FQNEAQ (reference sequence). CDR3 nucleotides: TGTGCCAGCAGCTTTACCGAGGGAGAAGAGCAGTACTTC. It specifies CASSFTEGEEQYF.

CDR3 amino acids: CASTEGGFPHEQYF. CDR3 nucleotides: TGTGCCAGCACGGAGGGAGGGTTTCCCCACGAGCAGTACTTC. The chain has TRBV6-6 and TRBJ2-7; 7 nucleotides line up with TRBD2. V lost 7 bases, J lost 5 bases, and 11 bases stayed unmatched. The germline V gene encodes CDR1 MNHNY and CDR2 SVGAGI (reference sequence). This CDR3 is 14 amino acids long.

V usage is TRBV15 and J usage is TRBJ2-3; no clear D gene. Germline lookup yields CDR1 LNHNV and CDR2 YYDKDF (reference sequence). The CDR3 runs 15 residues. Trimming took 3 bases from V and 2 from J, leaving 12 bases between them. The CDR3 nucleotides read TGTGCCACCAGCAGCACCGTAATACACACAGATACGCAGTATTTT. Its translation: CATSSTVIHTDTQYF. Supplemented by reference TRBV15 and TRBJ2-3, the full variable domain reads DAMVIQNPRYQVTQFGKPVTLSCSQTLNHNVMYWYQQKSSQAPKLLFHYYDKDFNNEADTPDNFQSRRPNTSFCFLDIRSPGLGDTAMYLCATSSTVIHTDTQYFGPGTRLTVL.

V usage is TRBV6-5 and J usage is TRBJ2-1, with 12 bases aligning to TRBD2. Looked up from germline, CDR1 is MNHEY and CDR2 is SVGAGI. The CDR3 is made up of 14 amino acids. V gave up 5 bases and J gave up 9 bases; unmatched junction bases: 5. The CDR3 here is CASSRLAGEGEQFF. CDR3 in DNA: TGTGCCAGCAGTCGACTAGCGGGAGAGGGTGAGCAGTTCTTC.

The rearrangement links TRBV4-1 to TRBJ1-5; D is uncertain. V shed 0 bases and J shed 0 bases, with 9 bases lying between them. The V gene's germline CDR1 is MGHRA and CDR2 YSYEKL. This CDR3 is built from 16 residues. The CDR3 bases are TGCGCCAGCAGCCAAGATCCCTCCTATAGCAATCAGCCCCAGCATTTT. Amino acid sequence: CASSQDPSYSNQPQHF.

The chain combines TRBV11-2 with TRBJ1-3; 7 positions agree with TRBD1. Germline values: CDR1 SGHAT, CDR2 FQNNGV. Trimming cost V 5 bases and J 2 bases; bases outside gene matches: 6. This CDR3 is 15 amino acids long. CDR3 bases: TGTGCCAGCAGCCTGAACAGGGGAGCTGGAAACACCATATATTTT. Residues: CASSLNRGAGNTIYF.

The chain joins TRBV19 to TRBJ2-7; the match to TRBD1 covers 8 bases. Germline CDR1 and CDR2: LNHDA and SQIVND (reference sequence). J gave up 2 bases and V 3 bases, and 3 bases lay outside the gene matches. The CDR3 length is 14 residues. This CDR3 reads CASSMGDRTYEQYF. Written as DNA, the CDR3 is TGTGCCAGTAGTATGGGGGACAGGACCTACGAGCAGTACTTC.

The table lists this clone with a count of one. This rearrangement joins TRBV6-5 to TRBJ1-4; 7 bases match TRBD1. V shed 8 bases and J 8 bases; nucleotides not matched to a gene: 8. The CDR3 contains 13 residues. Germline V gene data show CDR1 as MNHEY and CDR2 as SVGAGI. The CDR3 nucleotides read TGTGCCAGCTTTGACAGGGTCGGCGAAAAACTGTTTTTT. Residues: CASFDRVGEKLFF.

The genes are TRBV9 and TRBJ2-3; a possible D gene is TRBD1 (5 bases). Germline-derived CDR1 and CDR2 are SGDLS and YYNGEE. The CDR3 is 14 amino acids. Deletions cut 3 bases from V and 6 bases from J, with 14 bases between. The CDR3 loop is CASSALPGLDTQYF. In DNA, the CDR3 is TGTGCCAGCAGCGCACTCCCAGGGCTCGATACGCAGTATTTT.

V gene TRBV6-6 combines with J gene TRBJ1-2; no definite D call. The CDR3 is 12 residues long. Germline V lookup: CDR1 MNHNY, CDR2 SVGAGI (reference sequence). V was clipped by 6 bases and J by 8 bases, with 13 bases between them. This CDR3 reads CASSLPPEGYTF. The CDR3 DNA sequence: TGTGCCAGCAGCCTACCACCCGAAGGCTACACCTTC.

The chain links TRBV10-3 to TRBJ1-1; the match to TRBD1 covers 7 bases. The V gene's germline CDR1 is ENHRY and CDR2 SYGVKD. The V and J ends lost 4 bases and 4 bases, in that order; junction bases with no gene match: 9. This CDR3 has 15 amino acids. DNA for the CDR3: TGTGCCATCAGTGGCCTCCCGACAGGGACCACTGAAGCTTTCTTT. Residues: CAISGLPTGTTEAFF.